These 3 T cell receptor beta chains were sequenced from one sample in a study of blood T cell repertoires in COVID-19. This table comes from immunoSEQ multiplex PCR, and its TCRdb copy is limited to in-frame clones, with some not included. Among roughly 100,000 clones, roughly 87% were seen once, and the ten largest hold more than 4.5%. Sequenced: peripheral blood. These receptors were collected from a woman between 45 and 65 years old with COVID-19, enrolled during active disease.

The rearrangement links TRBV5-6 to TRBJ2-7, with a possible D match to TRBD2 (7 bases). The germline gives CDR1 SGHDT, CDR2 YYEEEE. This CDR3 has 14 amino acids. Trimming stripped 4 bases from V and 5 bases from J, with 16 bases between. CDR3 sequence (DNA): TGTGCCAGCAGCCAAGGGGGGGGTGTTCACGAGCAGTACTTC. Its translation: CASSQGGGVHEQYF. Using reference TRBV5-6 and TRBJ2-7 for the parts outside the CDR3, the full variable domain is DAGVTQSPTHLIKTRGQQVTLRCSPKSGHDTVSWYQQALGQGPQFIFQYYEEEERQRGNFPDRFSGHQFPNYSSELNVNALLLGDSALYLCASSQGGGVHEQYFGPGTRLTVT.

In this sample, this clone turned up a few times. The genes are TRBV7-2 and TRBJ1-2; D call uncertain. The CDR3 sequence is 13 residues long. CDR1 and CDR2 (germline): SGHTA, FQGNSA. V dropped 3 bases and J dropped 8 bases, with 13 bases sitting between them. The CDR3 spells CASSFGQVNGYTF. In DNA, the CDR3 is TGTGCCAGCAGCTTTGGCCAGGTTAACGGCTACACCTTC. The full variable domain, in which reference TRBV7-2 and TRBJ1-2 provide the parts outside the CDR3, is GAGVSQSPSNKVTEKGKDVELRCDPISGHTALYWYRQSLGQGLEFLIYFQGNSAPDKSGLPSDRFSAERTGGSVSTLTIQRTQQEDSAVYLCASSFGQVNGYTFGSGTRLTVV.

The CDR3 DNA is TGTGCCTGGAGTAGCGCAGGGGCCTATGGCTACACCTTC. Residues: CAWSSAGAYGYTF. The rearrangement uses TRBV30 and TRBJ1-2; maybe TRBD1 (6 bases). CDR3 length: 13 residues. Germline CDR1 reads GTSNPN; CDR2 reads SVGIG (reference sequence). V was cut by 2 bases and J by 4 bases, with 11 bases left in between.